The 9 T cell receptor beta chains below all came from one sample that was sequenced in a study of beta chain features in type 1 diabetes. The study reverse transcribed the entire isolated RNA, so it sequenced expressed TCRB transcripts. The repertoire was sequenced with immunoSEQ multiplex PCR; TCRdb's copy has only in-frame clones and lacks some. This sample yields around 300,000 clones, of which about 8% are seen a single time; about 0.93% belongs to the top ten. Sequenced: central memory CD4+ T cells from blood. Receptors were obtained from a woman between 18 and 29 years old in good health.

The DNA for the CDR3 is TGTGCCAGCAGCTCGGAGGGACTGCGCAATCAGCCCCAGCATTTT. This sequence encodes CASSSEGLRNQPQHF. The chain carries TRBV5-8 and TRBJ1-5; D is possibly TRBD1 (5 bases). Germline V lookup: CDR1 SGHTS, CDR2 YDEGEE. V was trimmed by 3 bases and J by 2 bases, leaving 12 bases between them. This CDR3 is 15 amino acids long.

This clone was found a few times. The chain links TRBV4-2 to TRBJ2-5; no firm D call. This CDR3 is 14 amino acids long. From germline, CDR1 is LGHNA and CDR2 YNFKEQ. Trimming cost V 4 bases and J 2 bases, with 11 bases left between them. CDR3 in DNA: TGTGCCAGCAGCCTCGACGACGTACAAGAGACCCAGTACTTC. This sequence encodes CASSLDDVQETQYF.

This clone has ten or more counts. The chain carries TRBV5-8 and TRBJ2-1; 12 bases align to TRBD2. With V trimmed by 1 base and J by 7 bases, 6 bases remained unmatched. The CDR3 totals 16 residues. The V gene's germline CDR1 is SGHTS and CDR2 YDEGEE. CDR3 DNA sequence: TGTGCCAGCAGCTTGTATCCTAGCGGGAGGGAAAATGAGCAGTTCTTC. It codes for CASSLYPSGRENEQFF. The full variable domain, rest sourced from reference TRBV5-8 and TRBJ2-1, is EAGVTQSPTHLIKTRGQQATLRCSPISGHTSVYWYQQALGLGLQFLLWYDEGEERNRGNFPPRFSGRQFPNYSSELNVNALELEDSALYLCASSLYPSGRENEQFFGPGTRLTVL.

The table lists this clone with a few counts. The V gene is TRBV19, the J gene TRBJ2-3; tentatively, D is TRBD2 (5 bases). V was clipped by 5 bases and J by 6 bases, with 18 bases between them. Germline assignment: CDR1 LNHDA and CDR2 SQIVND (reference sequence). The CDR3 is made up of 15 amino acids. The CDR3 loop is CASSPARAPGDTQYF. CDR3 bases: TGTGCCAGTAGTCCCGCGAGGGCTCCGGGGGATACGCAGTATTTT.

This clone was recorded at least ten times. This chain joins TRBV6-6 and TRBJ1-6; TRBD1 agrees at 7 bases. CDR3 size: 13 residues. V lost 6 bases, J lost 10 bases, and 6 bases stayed unmatched. Germline V gives CDR1 MNHNY, CDR2 SVGAGI (reference sequence). CDR3 residues: CASSPDRASPLHF. CDR3 DNA sequence: TGTGCCAGCAGCCCCGACAGGGCCTCACCCCTCCACTTT.

This clone has only a few counts. The chain joins TRBV7-2 to TRBJ2-5; D is undetermined. The V and J ends lost 5 bases and 5 bases respectively, with 15 bases between them. Germline CDR1 and CDR2: SGHTA and FQGNSA. The CDR3 contains 14 residues. For the CDR3, the DNA is TGTGCCAGCAGCCTCTTTAGGGATTCGGAGACCCAGTACTTC. Its protein product is CASSLFRDSETQYF.

The chain links TRBV2 to TRBJ1-5, with D maybe TRBD1 (5 bases). Germline CDR1 and CDR2: SNHLY and FYNNEI. There are 13 residues in the CDR3. Trimming cost V 5 bases and J 7 bases, with 12 bases left between them. CDR3 DNA sequence: TGTGCCAGCAGTAGGGATCAGGGACAGCCCCAGCATTTT. It yields the protein CASSRDQGQPQHF.

This clone was seen a few times. This rearrangement joins TRBV7-2 to TRBJ2-5; D ambiguous. Germline loops: CDR1 SGHTA, CDR2 FQGNSA. CDR3 size: 14 residues. Deletions cut 5 bases from V and 1 base from J, with 11 bases between. The CDR3 region has the DNA TGTGCCAGCAGCGCCCGACTGTTCCAAGAGACCCAGTACTTC. It translates to CASSARLFQETQYF.

The rearrangement links TRBV27 to TRBJ1-5; no definite D call. With 5 bases removed from V and 5 bases from J, the gap between germline ends came to 10 bases. This CDR3 contains 13 residues. Germline V gene lookup returns CDR1 MNHEY and CDR2 SMNVEV (reference sequence). The CDR3 region is CASSRIGDQPQHF. The CDR3 DNA sequence: TGTGCCAGCAGTCGTATCGGAGATCAGCCCCAGCATTTT.